This T cell receptor (beta chain) was sequenced during a study of shared clonotypes between healthy human individuals. Assay used: immunoSEQ multiplex PCR; TCRdb lists only in-frame clones, some missing. The repertoire holds about 1.5 million clones, with 95% to 99% as singletons. Germline V CDR1 and CDR2: LNHDA, SQIVND (reference sequence). V lost 4 bases to trimming and J lost 1 base; unmatched junction nucleotides: 1. The CDR3 runs 16 residues. This chain uses TRBV19 with TRBJ2-2, with TRBD2 matching over 12 bases. The sequence was obtained from a man aged 30-40 years in good health. The specimen was naive CD4+ T cells sorted from blood. Indicated subset: CD45RA+ positively selected. The CDR3 coding sequence is TGTGCCAGTAGTACGGGACTAGCGGGGAACACCGGGGAGCTGTTTTTT. Translating gives CASSTGLAGNTGELFF.